This TCR beta chain comes out of a study of T cells in Graves' hyperthyroidism and ophthalmopathy. Overall study results and limits: Blood shared most expanded thyroid clonotypes above 0.001.

Active moderate-to-severe ophthalmopathy, Clinical Activity Score at least 3, NOSPECS at least 4, under 3 months' duration. Uncontrolled infections, other autoimmune diseases, pregnancy or lactation led to exclusion of patients. It was approximately 9.7 ml of fresh peripheral blood that supplied the PBMCs. This clonotype was counted ten times or more. Antigen: not known. Per the germline V gene, CDR1 is SGHTA and CDR2 is FQGTGA. V lost 4 bases and J 5 bases, leaving 12 bases between the germline ends. This CDR3 is 14 amino acids long. It was RNA transcripts that yielded the amplified TCR beta CDR3 regions. The TCR CDR3 was amplified in a first-round RT-PCR using the HTBI primer set. TCRdb re-analysed the multiplex PCR reads in MiXCR, keeping a single row per CDR3 protein. Here the sample spans 400,000 or so distinct CDR3 sequences, roughly 15% being singletons.

This receptor was identified in a woman between 55 and 75 years old with Graves' ophthalmopathy. The J gene is TRBJ2-4, the V gene TRBV7-3; TRBD1 or TRBD2 may be the D gene (6 bases each). Sequencing was done on a sample of blood. The CDR3 DNA reads as TGTGCCAGCAGCTCGGGGGCAGGGCAAAACATTCAGTACTTC. Amino acid sequence: CASSSGAGQNIQYF.